This TCR beta chain was identified during a study of PD-1 blockade in classical Hodgkin lymphoma. No patient escaped relapse after autologous stem cell transplantation, and brentuximab vedotin exposure varied. Clones were sequenced by immunoSEQ multiplex PCR, and TCRdb holds only the in-frame ones, with some missing. The profile shows about 40,000 clones, 75% to 90% of them singletons. Sequencing was performed on peripheral blood mononuclear cells (PBMCs), taken at baseline. The clonotype originates from a human donor with classical Hodgkin lymphoma.

This CDR3 is CASTMLGQGGEQYF. In DNA form, the CDR3 reads TGTGCCAGCACCATGCTGGGACAGGGTGGCGAGCAGTACTTC. V usage is TRBV7-9 and J usage is TRBJ2-7; 9 nucleotides match TRBD1. The CDR3 has 14 residues. With 7 bases clipped from V and 6 bases from J, the junction kept 10 bases outside the gene matches. The germline V gene encodes CDR1 SEHNR and CDR2 FQNEAQ (reference sequence). Based on the CDR3 plus reference TRBV7-9 and TRBJ2-7, the full variable domain is DTGVSQNPRHKITKRGQNVTFRCDPISEHNRLYWYRQTLGQGPEFLTYFQNEAQLEKSRLLSDRFSAERPKGSFSTLEIQRTEQGDSAMYLCASTMLGQGGEQYFGPGTRLTVT.